Listed below are T cell receptor beta chains from one sample, sequenced in a study of blood T cell repertoires in COVID-19. Measured with immunoSEQ multiplex PCR; TCRdb has only the in-frame clones, and not every one. There are around 200,000 clones in the sample; roughly 90% occur only once, and less than 25% lies in the top ten. The sample taken for sequencing was peripheral blood. These receptors came from a man in his 70s with active or convalescent COVID-19. The CDR3 runs from the conserved cysteine through the conserved F or W. D genes are given only for firm matches. The size field is filled for only some rows; it gives once, few, many or a size class.

size: .
V: TRBV19
D: TRBD1
J: TRBJ1-1
CDR3: CASKALGQGAGNTEAFF
DNA: TGTGCCAGTAAAGCCCTCGGCCAGGGGGCAGGGAACACTGAAGCTTTCTTT

size: .
V: TRBV12-3/TRBV12-4
D: .
J: TRBJ1-5
CDR3: CASSRGGGPQHF
DNA: TGTGCCAGCAGTCGAGGGGGGGGGCCCCAGCATTTT

size: .
V: TRBV27
D: TRBD2
J: TRBJ2-5
CDR3: CASSLNGGGPIQETQYF
DNA: TGTGCCAGCAGTTTGAACGGGGGAGGGCCCATCCAGGAGACCCAGTACTTC

size: .
V: TRBV28
D: TRBD1
J: TRBJ2-7
CDR3: CASRPGQGASLGNYEQYF
DNA: TGTGCCAGCAGGCCGGGACAGGGGGCTTCACTAGGGAACTACGAGCAGTACTTC

size: .
V: TRBV18
D: .
J: TRBJ1-2
CDR3: CASSRGLQGIDGYTF
DNA: TGTGCCAGCTCACGGGGGCTACAGGGAATTGATGGCTACACCTTC

size: many
V: TRBV28
D: .
J: TRBJ1-1
CDR3: CASTPGGGLNTEAFF
DNA: TGTGCCAGCACCCCGGGGGGGGGACTGAACACTGAAGCTTTCTTT

size: once
V: TRBV18
D: .
J: TRBJ1-1
CDR3: CASSPLRGWDTEAFF
DNA: TGTGCCAGCTCACCATTAAGGGGATGGGACACTGAAGCTTTCTTT

size: .
V: TRBV2
D: TRBD1
J: TRBJ1-2
CDR3: CASHRGNYGYTF
DNA: TGTGCCAGCCACAGGGGGAACTATGGCTACACCTTC

size: .
V: TRBV4-3
D: TRBD2
J: TRBJ2-1
CDR3: CASSQAFLGTTYNEQFF
DNA: TGCGCCAGCAGCCAAGCTTTCCTCGGGACTACTTACAATGAGCAGTTCTTC

size: .
V: TRBV3-1/TRBV3-2
D: TRBD2
J: TRBJ2-1
CDR3: CASSQDLLAGGRRDEQFF
DNA: TGTGCCAGCAGCCAAGATCTCCTAGCGGGAGGACGTAGGGATGAGCAGTTCTTC

size: .
V: TRBV4-1
D: .
J: TRBJ1-5
CDR3: CASSQEYRDGQPQHF
DNA: TGCGCCAGCAGCCAAGAATACAGGGACGGTCAGCCCCAGCATTTT

size: .
V: TRBV6-5
D: .
J: TRBJ1-5
CDR3: CASSYSWGQPQHF
DNA: TGTGCCAGCAGTTACTCTTGGGGCCAGCCCCAGCATTTT

size: .
V: TRBV6-2/TRBV6-3
D: TRBD2
J: TRBJ2-2
CDR3: CASSHSKTSGFTGELFF
DNA: TGTGCCAGCAGCCACTCCAAGACTAGCGGGTTCACCGGGGAGCTGTTTTTT